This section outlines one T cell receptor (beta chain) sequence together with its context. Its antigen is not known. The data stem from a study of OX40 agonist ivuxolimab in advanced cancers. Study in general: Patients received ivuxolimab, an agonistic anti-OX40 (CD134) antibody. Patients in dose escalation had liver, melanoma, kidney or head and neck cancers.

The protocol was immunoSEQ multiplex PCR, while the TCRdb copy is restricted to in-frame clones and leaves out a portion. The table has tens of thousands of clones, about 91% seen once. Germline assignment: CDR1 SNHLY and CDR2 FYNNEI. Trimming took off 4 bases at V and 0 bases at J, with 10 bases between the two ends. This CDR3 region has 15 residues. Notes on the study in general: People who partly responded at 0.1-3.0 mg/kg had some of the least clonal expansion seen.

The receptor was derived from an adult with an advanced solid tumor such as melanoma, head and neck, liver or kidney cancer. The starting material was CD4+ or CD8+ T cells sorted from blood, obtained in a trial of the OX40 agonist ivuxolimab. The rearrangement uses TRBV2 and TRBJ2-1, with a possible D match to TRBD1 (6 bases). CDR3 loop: CASSVGADSYNEQFF. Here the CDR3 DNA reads TGTGCCAGCAGTGTGGGGGCCGACTCCTACAATGAGCAGTTCTTC.